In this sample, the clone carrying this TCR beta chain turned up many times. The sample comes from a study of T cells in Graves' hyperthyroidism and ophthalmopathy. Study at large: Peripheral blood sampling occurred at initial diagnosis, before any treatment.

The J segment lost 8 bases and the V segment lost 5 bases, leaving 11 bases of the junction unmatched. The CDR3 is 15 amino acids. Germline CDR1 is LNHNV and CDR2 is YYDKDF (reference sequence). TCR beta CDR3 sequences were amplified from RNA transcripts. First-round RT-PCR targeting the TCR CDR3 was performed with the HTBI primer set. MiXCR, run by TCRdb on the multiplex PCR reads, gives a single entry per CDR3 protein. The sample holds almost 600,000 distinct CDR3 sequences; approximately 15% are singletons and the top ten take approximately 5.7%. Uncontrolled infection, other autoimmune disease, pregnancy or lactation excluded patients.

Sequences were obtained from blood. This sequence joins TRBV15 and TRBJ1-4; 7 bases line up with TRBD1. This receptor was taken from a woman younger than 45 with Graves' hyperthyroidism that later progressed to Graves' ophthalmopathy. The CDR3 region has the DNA TGTGCCACCAGCGGACCGACAGGGCTCGGCGAAAAACTGTTTTTT. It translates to CATSGPTGLGEKLFF. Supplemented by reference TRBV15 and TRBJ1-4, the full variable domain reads DAMVIQNPRYQVTQFGKPVTLSCSQTLNHNVMYWYQQKSSQAPKLLFHYYDKDFNNEADTPDNFQSRRPNTSFCFLDIRSPGLGDTAMYLCATSGPTGLGEKLFFGSGTQLSVL.